This T cell receptor beta chain was identified during a study of radiation and T cells in renal cell carcinoma. Study-wide results and limits: Top tumor clonotypes rose in blood 2 weeks post-radiation, then contracted.

Documented time point: baseline pretreatment blood. As for treatment: 15 Gy SBRT to primary tumor, nephrectomy 4 weeks later. The CDR3 has 15 amino acids. CDR1 is LNHDA and CDR2 is SQIVND in the germline V gene (reference sequence). V was pared by 5 bases and J by 4 bases, with 17 bases between. TCRdb keeps only in-frame clones here, not all; method: immunoSEQ multiplex PCR. The sample has some 100,000 clones, roughly four fifths seen once. In its sample, this clone was seen a few times. The antigen is unknown. The chain couples TRBV19 to TRBJ1-1, with a tentative D call TRBD1 (5 bases). The input for sequencing was blood, taken from a patient whose treatment included radiotherapy and nephrectomy. The TCR comes from a man between 60 and 75 years old with renal cell carcinoma. The DNA of the CDR3 is TGTGCCAGTAGTCGGATTGAGGCGGGGCGCACTGAAGCTTTCTTT. Encoded protein: CASSRIEAGRTEAFF.